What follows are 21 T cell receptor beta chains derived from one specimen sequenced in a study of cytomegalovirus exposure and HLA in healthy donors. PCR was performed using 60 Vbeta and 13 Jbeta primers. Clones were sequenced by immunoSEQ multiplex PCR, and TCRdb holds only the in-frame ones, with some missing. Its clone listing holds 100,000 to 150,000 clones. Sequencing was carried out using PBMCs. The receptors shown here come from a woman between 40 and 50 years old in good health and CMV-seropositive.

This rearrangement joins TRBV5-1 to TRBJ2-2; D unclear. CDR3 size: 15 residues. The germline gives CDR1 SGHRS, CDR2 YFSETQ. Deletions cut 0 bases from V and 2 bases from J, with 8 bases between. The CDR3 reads CASSLDNTNTGELFF. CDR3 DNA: TGCGCCAGCAGCTTGGACAATACCAACACCGGGGAGCTGTTTTTT.

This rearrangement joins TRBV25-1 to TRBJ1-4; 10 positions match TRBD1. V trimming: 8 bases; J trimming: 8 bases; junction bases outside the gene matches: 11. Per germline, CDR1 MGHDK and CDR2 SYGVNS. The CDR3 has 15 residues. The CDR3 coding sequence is TGTGCCAGCGCCTTCCGGGACAGGGGTAGAGAAAAACTGTTTTTT. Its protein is CASAFRDRGREKLFF.

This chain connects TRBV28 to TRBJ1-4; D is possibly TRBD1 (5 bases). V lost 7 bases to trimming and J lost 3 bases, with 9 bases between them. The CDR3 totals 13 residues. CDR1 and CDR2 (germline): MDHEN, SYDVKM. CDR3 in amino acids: CASMTVPNEKLFF. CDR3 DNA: TGTGCCAGCATGACAGTCCCTAATGAAAAACTGTTTTTT.

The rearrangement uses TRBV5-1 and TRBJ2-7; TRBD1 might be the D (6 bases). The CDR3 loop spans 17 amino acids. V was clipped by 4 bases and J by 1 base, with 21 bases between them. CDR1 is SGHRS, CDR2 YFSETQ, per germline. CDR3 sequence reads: CASSTRLGAGGSYEQYF. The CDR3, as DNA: TGCGCCAGCAGCACACGTCTGGGGGCTGGCGGATCCTACGAGCAGTACTTC. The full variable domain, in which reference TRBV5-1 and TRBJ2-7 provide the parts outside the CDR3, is KAGVTQTPRYLIKTRGQQVTLSCSPISGHRSVSWYQQTPGQGLQFLFEYFSETQRNKGNFPGRFSGRQFSNSRSEMNVSTLELGDSALYLCASSTRLGAGGSYEQYFGPGTRLTVT.

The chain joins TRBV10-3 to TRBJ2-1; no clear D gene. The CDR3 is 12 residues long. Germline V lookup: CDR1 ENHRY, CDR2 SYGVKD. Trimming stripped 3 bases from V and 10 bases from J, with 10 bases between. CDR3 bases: TGTGCCATCAGTGACACCGAAAGCGAGCAGTTCTTC. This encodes CAISDTESEQFF.

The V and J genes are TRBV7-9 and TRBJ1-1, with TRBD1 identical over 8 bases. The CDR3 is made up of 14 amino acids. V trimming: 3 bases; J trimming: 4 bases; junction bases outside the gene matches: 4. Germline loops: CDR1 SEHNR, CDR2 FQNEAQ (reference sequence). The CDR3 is CASSFPRGPTEAFF. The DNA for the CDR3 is TGTGCCAGCAGCTTCCCCAGGGGGCCCACTGAAGCTTTCTTT.

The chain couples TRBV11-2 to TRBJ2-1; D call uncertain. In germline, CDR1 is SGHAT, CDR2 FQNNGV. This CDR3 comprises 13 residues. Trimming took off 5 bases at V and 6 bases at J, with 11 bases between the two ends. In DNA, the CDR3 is TGTGCCAGCAGCCTCAGGTTAGGCAATGAGCAGTTCTTC. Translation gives CASSLRLGNEQFF.

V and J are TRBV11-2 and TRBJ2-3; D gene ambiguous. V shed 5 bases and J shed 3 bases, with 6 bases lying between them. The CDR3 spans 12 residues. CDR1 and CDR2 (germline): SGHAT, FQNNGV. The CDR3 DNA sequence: TGTGCCAGCAGCCCCGGGACAGATACGCAGTATTTT. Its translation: CASSPGTDTQYF.

The CDR3 sequence is CAWRPGLAGEETQYF. As DNA, the CDR3 is TGTGCCTGGAGACCGGGACTAGCGGGAGAAGAGACCCAGTACTTC. The chain employs TRBV30 and TRBJ2-5; 14 bases are shared with TRBD2. Germline values: CDR1 GTSNPN, CDR2 SVGIG (reference sequence). With 3 bases clipped from V and 3 bases from J, the junction kept 3 bases outside the gene matches. The length of the CDR3 is 15 residues.

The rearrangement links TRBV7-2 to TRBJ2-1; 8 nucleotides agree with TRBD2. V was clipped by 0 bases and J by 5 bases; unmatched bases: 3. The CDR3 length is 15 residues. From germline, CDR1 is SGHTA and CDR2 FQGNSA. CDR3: CASSLASLADNEQFF. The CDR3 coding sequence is TGTGCCAGCAGCTTAGCGTCACTAGCGGACAATGAGCAGTTCTTC.

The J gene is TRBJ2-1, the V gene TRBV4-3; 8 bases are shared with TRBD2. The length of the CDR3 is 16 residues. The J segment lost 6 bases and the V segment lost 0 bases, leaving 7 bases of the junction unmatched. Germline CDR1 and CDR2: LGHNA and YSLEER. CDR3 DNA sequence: TGCGCCAGCAGCCAAGATAGCACTAGCGGTGGCAATGAGCAGTTCTTC. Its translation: CASSQDSTSGGNEQFF.

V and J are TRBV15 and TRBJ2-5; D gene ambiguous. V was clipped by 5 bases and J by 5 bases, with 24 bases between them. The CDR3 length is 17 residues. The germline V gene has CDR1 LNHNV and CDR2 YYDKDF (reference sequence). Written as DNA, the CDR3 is TGTGCCACCAGCCCTAGAGGTGGCGCGCTCAACCGGGAGACCCAGTACTTC. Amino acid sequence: CATSPRGGALNRETQYF. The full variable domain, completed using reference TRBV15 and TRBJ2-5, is DAMVIQNPRYQVTQFGKPVTLSCSQTLNHNVMYWYQQKSSQAPKLLFHYYDKDFNNEADTPDNFQSRRPNTSFCFLDIRSPGLGDTAMYLCATSPRGGALNRETQYFGPGTRLLVL.

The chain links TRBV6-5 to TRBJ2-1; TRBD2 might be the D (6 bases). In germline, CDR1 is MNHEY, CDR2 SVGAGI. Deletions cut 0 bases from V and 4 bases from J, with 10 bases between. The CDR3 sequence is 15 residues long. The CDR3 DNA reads TGTGCCAGCAGTTACTCCCTAGCGCCTTACAATGAGCAGTTCTTC. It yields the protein CASSYSLAPYNEQFF.

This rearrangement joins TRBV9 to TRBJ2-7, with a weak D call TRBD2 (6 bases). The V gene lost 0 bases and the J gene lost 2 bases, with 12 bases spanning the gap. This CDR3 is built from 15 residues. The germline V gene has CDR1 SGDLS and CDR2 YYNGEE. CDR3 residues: CASSVAASEAYEQYF. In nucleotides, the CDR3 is TGTGCCAGCAGCGTAGCGGCTAGCGAGGCCTACGAGCAGTACTTC.

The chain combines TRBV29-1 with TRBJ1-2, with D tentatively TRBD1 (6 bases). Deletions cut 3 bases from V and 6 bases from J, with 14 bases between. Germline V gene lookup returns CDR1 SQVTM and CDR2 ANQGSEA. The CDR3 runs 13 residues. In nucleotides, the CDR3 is TGCAGCGTTGATGTAACAGGGAAAGATGGCTACACCTTC. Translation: CSVDVTGKDGYTF.

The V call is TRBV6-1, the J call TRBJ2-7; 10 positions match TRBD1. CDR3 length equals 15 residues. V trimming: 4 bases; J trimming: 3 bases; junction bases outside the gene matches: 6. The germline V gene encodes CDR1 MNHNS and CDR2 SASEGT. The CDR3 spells CASSVDRGTDYEQYF. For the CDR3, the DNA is TGTGCCAGCAGTGTGGACAGGGGGACGGACTACGAGCAGTACTTC.

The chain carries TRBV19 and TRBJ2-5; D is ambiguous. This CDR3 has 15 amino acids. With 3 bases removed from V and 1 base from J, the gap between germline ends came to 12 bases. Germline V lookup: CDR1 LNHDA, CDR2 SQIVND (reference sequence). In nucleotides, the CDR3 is TGTGCCAGTAGTATCGGTCTCCTTGTCCAAGAGACCCAGTACTTC. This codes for CASSIGLLVQETQYF.

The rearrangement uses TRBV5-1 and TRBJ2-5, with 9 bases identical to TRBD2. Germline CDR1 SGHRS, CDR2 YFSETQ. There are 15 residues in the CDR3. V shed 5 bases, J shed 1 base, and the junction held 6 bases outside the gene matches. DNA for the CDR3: TGCGCCAGCAGGCGGGCGGGAGGGGTCCAAGAGACCCAGTACTTC. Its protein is CASRRAGGVQETQYF. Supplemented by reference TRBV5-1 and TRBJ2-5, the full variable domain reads KAGVTQTPRYLIKTRGQQVTLSCSPISGHRSVSWYQQTPGQGLQFLFEYFSETQRNKGNFPGRFSGRQFSNSRSEMNVSTLELGDSALYLCASRRAGGVQETQYFGPGTRLLVL.

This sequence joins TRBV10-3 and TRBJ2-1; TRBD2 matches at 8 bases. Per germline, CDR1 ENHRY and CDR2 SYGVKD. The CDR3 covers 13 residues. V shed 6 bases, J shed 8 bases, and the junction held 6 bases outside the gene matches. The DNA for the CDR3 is TGTGCCATCAGGGGGACTAGTGGGGATGAGCAGTTCTTC. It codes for CAIRGTSGDEQFF.

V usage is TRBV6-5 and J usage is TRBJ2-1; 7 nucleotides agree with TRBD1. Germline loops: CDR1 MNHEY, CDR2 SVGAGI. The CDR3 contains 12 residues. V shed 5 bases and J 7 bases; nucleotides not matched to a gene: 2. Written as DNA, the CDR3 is TGTGCCAGCAGTGCACAGGGGAATGAGCAGTTCTTC. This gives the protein CASSAQGNEQFF.

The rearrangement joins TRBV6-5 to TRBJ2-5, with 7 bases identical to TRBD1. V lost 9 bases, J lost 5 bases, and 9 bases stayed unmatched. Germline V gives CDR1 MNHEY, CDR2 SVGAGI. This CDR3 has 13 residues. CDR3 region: CASSKGAHETQYF. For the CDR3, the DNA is TGTGCCAGTTCAAAGGGGGCCCACGAGACCCAGTACTTC.